This T cell receptor beta chain is drawn from a study of CD8 T cells in ankylosing spondylitis. As the method for making TCR beta libraries, quantitative 5'-RACE with molecular barcodes was used. Each CDR3 protein gets one entry after TCRdb re-called the 5' RACE reads with MiXCR. The sample lists about 160,000 distinct CDR3 sequences, approximately 10% occurring once. This clonotype was observed a handful of times. The V end was cut by 6 bases, the J end by 5 bases, with 10 bases between. This CDR3 has 12 amino acids. The germline V gene has CDR1 LNHDA and CDR2 SQIVND (reference sequence). This TCR derives from a female donor with ankylosing spondylitis or in good health (not recorded which). The material sequenced was blood, either unsorted or a sorted T cell fraction (not recorded which). The J gene is TRBJ2-5, the V gene TRBV19, with D possibly matching TRBD2 (6 bases). The CDR3 reads CASRPEGETQYF. As DNA, the CDR3 is TGTGCCAGTAGACCGGAGGGGGAGACCCAGTACTTC.